This TCR beta chain appears in the sequencing data of a study of T cell responses to AZD1222 COVID-19 vaccine. Study-wide results and caveats: Vaccination with two AZD1222 doses was followed by a rise in Spike-specific TCR breadth and depth. Only after the peak T cell response were repertoires sampled.

The table came from immunoSEQ multiplex PCR; TCRdb's copy has only in-frame clones and leaves some out. The sample contains under 150,000 clones, about 92% of which appear only once. Note on this clone: The antigen remains unidentified.

The TCR sequence derives from an adult in good health. The sequencing here drew on peripheral blood, taken on day 0 of AZD1222 vaccination.

The CDR3 spells CASAMGFF. CDR3 bases: TGCGCCAGCGCCATGGGGTTTTTT. The chain links TRBV5-1 to TRBJ1-4; D is unclear. The germline V gene has CDR1 SGHRS and CDR2 YFSETQ. The CDR3 is 8 amino acids. Trimming pared 7 bases from V and 16 bases from J, leaving 8 bases between.